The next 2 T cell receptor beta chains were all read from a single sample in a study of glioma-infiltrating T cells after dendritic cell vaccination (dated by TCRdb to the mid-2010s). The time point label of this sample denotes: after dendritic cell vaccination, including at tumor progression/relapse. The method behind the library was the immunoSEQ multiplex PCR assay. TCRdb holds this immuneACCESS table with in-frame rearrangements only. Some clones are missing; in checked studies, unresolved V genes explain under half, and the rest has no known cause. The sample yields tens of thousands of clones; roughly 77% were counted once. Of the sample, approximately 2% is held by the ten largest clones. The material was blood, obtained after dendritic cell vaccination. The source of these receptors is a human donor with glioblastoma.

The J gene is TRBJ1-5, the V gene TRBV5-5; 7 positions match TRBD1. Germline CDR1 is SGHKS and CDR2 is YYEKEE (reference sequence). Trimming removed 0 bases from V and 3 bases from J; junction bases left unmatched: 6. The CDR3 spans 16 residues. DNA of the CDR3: TGTGCCAGCAGCTTGGTCGGGACAGCTACCAATCAGCCCCAGCATTTT. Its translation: CASSLVGTATNQPQHF.

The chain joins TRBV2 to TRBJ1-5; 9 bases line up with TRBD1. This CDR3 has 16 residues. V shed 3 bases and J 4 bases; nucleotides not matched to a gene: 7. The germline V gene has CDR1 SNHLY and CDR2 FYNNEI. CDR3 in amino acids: CASSEPGQGRNQPQHF. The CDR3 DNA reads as TGTGCCAGCAGTGAGCCGGGACAGGGTCGGAATCAGCCCCAGCATTTT.